Sequencing of this T cell receptor beta chain was carried out in a study of Ad26.COV2.S vaccination and SARS-CoV-2 variants (dated by TCRdb to the early 2020s). For the wider study: Donors in the vaccine arm were drawn from COV1001, a phase I-IIa trial of Ad26.COV2.S in healthy adults that was multicentre, randomized, double-blind and placebo-controlled. The TCR-sequenced set comprised around 30 samples: approximately 19 Ad26.COV2.S vaccine recipients, 5 placebo recipients and 8 SARS-CoV-2 convalescent individuals. Throughout the experiments and outcome assessment, investigators stayed blinded to trial group allocation. Ad26.COV2.S was given intramuscularly at 5x10^10 or 1x10^11 viral particles, as a single shot or as two shots 56 days apart. Sequencing of the TCRbeta repertoire served to evaluate the specificity and breadth of SARS-CoV-2-reactive T cell receptors following Ad26.COV2.S vaccination. Trial participants were randomized into five groups of five, in which low-dose or high-dose Ad26.COV2.S was given once or twice, or placebo was given on both occasions. The research as a whole found: Substantial breadth of spike-specific CD8+ and CD4+ T cell responses was reported after vaccination. Ad26.COV2.S recipients had higher spike-specific TCR breadth than placebo recipients (P = 0.0014). The study was not powered to compare responses between vaccine doses or regimens. Vaccine and placebo recipients had similar non-spike TCR breadth, a finding consistent with the vaccine containing only spike. According to the authors, total T cell responses may have been underestimated by the TCR breadth and depth analyses.

The treatment or condition tag for this specimen amounts to: about 20 received Ad26.COV2.S at low or high dose, single or two shots; 5 received placebo; per-sample allocation not given. For vaccine and placebo recipients, repertoires were sequenced using samples collected on day 63 after the first injection. Between 29 July and 7 August 2020, Cohort 1b enrolled 25 adults aged 18-55 years at one site in Boston, USA. Ad26.COV2.S consisted of a replication-incompetent adenovirus type 26 vector by which a prefusion-stabilized SARS-CoV-2 spike protein from the original Wuhan strain was expressed. The immunoSEQ Assay was the method used to sequence TCRbeta CDR3 regions. After extraction, genomic DNA underwent amplification by bias-controlled multiplex PCR, followed by high-throughput sequencing. The paper's data handling went like this. To quantify the absolute abundance of each unique TCRbeta CDR3 region, sequences were collapsed and filtered. T cell fraction was estimated by normalizing TCRbeta template counts to usable DNA, with usable DNA measured through amplification of reference genes found in all nucleated cells. Repertoire TCRs were annotated as SARS-CoV-2-specific when V gene, CDR3 amino acid sequence and J gene were exactly matched to a known reactive TCR set. MIRA supplied the reference SARS-CoV-2 TCR set, which was filtered for enrichment in COVID-19-positive ImmuneCODE repertoires so that public or cross-reactive TCRs were removed. Using the MIRA antigens, annotated TCRs were further analysed by specific ORF or by position within an ORF. Depth was the summed frequency of annotated unique rearrangements, while breadth was defined as annotated unique rearrangements over total unique productive rearrangements. TCR breadth was compared between groups using two-sided Wilcoxon rank-sum tests. This immuneACCESS table, as held by TCRdb, lists in-frame sequences with V and J called but not all clones. Of the missing ones, under half trace to an unresolved V gene in checked studies; the others have no known cause. D and trimming were read from the DNA, whereas the V and J calls and clone size are those reported in that table. For this sample there are over 400,000 clones; less than 95% appear just once. The ten biggest clones cover 4.3% of the sample.

Trimming takes 9 bases from V and 1 base from J, and the germline ends sit 21 bases apart. The CDR3 runs 16 amino acids, cysteine and phenylalanine included. The read is trimmed to its CDR3 DNA, 48 bases read in frame from base 1. The germline V gene (reference sequence) provides CDR1 LNHDA and CDR2 SQIVND. This clone was counted a few times. Its binding antigen is unknown. No base qualities exist here, and no much larger clone lies one base off it. The rearranged segments are TRBV19 and TRBJ1-2; the best D guess is TRBD1, with 6 bases matching. The sequence was collected from a person between 18 and 65 years old who received the Ad26.COV2.S COVID-19 vaccine or a placebo. The specimen was peripheral blood, collected in a trial of Ad26.COV2.S vaccine versus placebo. The CDR3 is CASTYSGGAGNYGYTF. The nucleotide sequence reads TGTGCCAGCACCTATTCGGGGGGCGCGGGTAACTATGGCTACACCTTC.